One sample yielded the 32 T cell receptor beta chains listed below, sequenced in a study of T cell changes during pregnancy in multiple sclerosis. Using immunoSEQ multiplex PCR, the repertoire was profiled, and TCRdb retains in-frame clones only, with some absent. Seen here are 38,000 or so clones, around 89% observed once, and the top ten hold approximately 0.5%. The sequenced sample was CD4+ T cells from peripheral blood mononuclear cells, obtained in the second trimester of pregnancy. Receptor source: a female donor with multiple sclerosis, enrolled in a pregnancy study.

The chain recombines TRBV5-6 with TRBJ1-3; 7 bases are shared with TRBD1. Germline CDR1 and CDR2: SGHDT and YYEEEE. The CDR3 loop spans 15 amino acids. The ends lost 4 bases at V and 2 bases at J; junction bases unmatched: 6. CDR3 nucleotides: TGTGCCAGCAGCCCAACGACAGGGCCTGGAAACACCATATATTTT. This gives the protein CASSPTTGPGNTIYF.

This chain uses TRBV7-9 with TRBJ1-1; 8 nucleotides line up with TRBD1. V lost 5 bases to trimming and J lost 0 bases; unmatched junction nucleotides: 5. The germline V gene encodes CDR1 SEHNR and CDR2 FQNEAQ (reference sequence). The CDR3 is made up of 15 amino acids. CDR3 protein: CASSRDRRMNTEAFF. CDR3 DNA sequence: TGTGCCAGCAGCCGGGACAGGCGAATGAACACTGAAGCTTTCTTT.

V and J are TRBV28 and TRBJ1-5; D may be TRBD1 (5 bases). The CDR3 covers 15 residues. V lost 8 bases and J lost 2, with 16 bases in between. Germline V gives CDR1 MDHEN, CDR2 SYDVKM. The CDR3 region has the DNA TGTGCCAGCTATCCGGGCAGGGCGGGCAATCAGCCCCAGCATTTT. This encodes CASYPGRAGNQPQHF.

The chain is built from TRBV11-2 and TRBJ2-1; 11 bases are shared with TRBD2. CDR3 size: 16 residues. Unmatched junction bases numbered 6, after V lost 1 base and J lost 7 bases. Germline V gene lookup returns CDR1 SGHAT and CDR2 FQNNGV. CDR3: CASSLGGTSGRNEQFF. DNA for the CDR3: TGTGCCAGCAGCTTAGGGGGGACTAGCGGCCGAAATGAGCAGTTCTTC.

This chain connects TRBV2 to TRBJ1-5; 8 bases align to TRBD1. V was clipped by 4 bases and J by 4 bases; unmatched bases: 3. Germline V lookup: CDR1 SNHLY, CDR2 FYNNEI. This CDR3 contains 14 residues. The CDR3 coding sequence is TGTGCCAGCAGTGCAACAGGGGGAAATCAGCCCCAGCATTTT. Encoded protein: CASSATGGNQPQHF.

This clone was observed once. This CDR3 reads CASSDPDYGYTF. In DNA, the CDR3 is TGTGCCAGCAGTGACCCGGACTATGGCTACACCTTC. This chain connects TRBV6-1 to TRBJ1-2; D is uncertain. Germline V CDR1 and CDR2: MNHNS, SASEGT. Trimming removed 3 bases at V and 3 bases at J, with 5 bases between. The CDR3 is 12 amino acids.

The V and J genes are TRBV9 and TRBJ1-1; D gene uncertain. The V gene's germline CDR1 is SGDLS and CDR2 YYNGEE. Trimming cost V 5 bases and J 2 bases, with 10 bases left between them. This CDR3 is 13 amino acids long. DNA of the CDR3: TGTGCCAGCAGTGCTATTATAAACACTGAAGCTTTCTTT. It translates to CASSAIINTEAFF.

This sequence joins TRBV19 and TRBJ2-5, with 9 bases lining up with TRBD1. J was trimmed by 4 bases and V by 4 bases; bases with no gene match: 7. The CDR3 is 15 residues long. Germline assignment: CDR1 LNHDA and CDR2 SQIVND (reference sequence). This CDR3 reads CASSTQRTGVETQYF. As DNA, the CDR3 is TGTGCCAGTAGTACCCAACGGACAGGGGTAGAGACCCAGTACTTC. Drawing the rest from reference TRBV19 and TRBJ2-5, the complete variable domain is DGGITQSPKYLFRKEGQNVTLSCEQNLNHDAMYWYRQDPGQGLRLIYYSQIVNDFQKGDIAEGYSVSREKKESFPLTVTSAQKNPTAFYLCASSTQRTGVETQYFGPGTRLLVL.

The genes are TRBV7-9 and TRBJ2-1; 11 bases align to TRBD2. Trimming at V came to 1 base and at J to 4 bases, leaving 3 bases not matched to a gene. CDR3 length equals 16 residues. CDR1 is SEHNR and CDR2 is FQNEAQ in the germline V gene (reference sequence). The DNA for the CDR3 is TGTGCCAGCAGCTTAGGGGCTAGCGGGGGGTACAATGAGCAGTTCTTC. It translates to CASSLGASGGYNEQFF.

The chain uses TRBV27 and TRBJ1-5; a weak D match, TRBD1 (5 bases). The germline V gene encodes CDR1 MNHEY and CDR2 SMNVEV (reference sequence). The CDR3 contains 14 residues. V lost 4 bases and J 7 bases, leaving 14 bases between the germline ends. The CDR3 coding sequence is TGTGCCAGCAGTTCAGGGCGACTGCACCAGCCCCAGCATTTT. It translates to CASSSGRLHQPQHF.

The DNA for the CDR3 is TGTGCCAGCAAGGGGTTGACAGGGGTAACCTACGAGCAGTACTTC. Amino acid sequence: CASKGLTGVTYEQYF. The rearrangement joins TRBV25-1 to TRBJ2-7; 8 bases line up with TRBD1. V shed 7 bases, J shed 2 bases, and the junction held 10 bases outside the gene matches. The germline gives CDR1 MGHDK, CDR2 SYGVNS. This CDR3 contains 15 residues.

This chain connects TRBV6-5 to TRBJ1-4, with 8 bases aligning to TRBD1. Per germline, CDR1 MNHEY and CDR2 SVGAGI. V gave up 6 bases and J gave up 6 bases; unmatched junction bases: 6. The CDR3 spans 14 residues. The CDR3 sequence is CASRPSGGYEKLFF. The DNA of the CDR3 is TGTGCCAGCAGGCCATCAGGGGGCTATGAAAAACTGTTTTTT.

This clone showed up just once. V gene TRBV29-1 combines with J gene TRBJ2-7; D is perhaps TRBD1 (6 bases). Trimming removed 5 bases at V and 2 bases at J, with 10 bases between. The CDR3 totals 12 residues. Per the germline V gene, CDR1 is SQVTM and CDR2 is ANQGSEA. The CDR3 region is CSVRDNAYEQYF. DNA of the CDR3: TGCAGCGTTCGGGACAACGCCTACGAGCAGTACTTC.

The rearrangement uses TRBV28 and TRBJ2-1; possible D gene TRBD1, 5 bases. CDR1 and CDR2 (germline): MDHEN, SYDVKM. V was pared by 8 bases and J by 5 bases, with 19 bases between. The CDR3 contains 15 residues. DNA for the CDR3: TGTGCCAGCGGCAATCAGGGAATAACCGACAATGAGCAGTTCTTC. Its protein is CASGNQGITDNEQFF.

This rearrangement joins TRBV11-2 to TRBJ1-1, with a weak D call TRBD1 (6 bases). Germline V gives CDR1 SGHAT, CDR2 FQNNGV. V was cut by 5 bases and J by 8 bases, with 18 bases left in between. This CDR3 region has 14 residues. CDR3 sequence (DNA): TGTGCCAGCAGCCTCCGGTGGGACACACTAGAAGCTTTCTTT. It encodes CASSLRWDTLEAFF.

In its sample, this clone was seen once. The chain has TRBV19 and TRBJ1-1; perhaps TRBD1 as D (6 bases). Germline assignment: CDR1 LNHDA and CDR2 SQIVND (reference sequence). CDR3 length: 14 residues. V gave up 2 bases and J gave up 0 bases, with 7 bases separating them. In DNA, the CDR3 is TGTGCCAGTAGTATACAGGGGATGAACACTGAAGCTTTCTTT. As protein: CASSIQGMNTEAFF.

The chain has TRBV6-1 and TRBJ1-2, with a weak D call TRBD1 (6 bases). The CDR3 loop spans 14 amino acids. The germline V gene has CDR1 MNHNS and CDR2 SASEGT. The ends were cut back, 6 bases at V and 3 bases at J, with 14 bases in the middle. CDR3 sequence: CASRTTGRDYGYTF. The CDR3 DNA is TGTGCCAGCAGGACTACAGGGAGGGACTATGGCTACACCTTC.

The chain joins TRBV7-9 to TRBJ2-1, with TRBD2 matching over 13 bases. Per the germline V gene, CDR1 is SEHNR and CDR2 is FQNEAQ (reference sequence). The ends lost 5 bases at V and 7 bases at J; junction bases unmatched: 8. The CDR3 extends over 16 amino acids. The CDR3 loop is CASSSWGTSGKNEQFF. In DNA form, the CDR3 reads TGTGCCAGCAGCAGCTGGGGGACTAGCGGGAAAAATGAGCAGTTCTTC. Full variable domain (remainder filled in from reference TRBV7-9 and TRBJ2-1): DTGVSQNPRHKITKRGQNVTFRCDPISEHNRLYWYRQTLGQGPEFLTYFQNEAQLEKSRLLSDRFSAERPKGSFSTLEIQRTEQGDSAMYLCASSSWGTSGKNEQFFGPGTRLTVL.

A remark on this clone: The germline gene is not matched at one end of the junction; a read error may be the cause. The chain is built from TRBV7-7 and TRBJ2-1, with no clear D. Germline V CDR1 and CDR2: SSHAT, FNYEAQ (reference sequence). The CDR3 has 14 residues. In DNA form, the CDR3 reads TGTGCTAGCAGCCCCCTATCCGTCGACAATGAGCAGTTCTTC. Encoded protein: CASSPLSVDNEQFF.

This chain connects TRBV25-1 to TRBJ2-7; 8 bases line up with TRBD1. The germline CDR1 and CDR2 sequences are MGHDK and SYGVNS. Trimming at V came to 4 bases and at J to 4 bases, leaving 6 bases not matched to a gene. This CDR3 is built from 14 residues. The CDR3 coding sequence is TGTGCCAGCAGTGGGCGGACAGGGAGGTACGAGCAGTACTTC. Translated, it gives CASSGRTGRYEQYF.

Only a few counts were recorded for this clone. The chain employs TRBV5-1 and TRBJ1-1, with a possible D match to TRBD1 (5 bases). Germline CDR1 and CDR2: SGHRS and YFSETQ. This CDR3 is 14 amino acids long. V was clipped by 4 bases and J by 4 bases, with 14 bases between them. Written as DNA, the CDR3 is TGCGCCAGCAGCAGGACAACCCCGGGCACTGAAGCTTTCTTT. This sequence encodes CASSRTTPGTEAFF. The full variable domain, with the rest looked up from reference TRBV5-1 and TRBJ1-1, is KAGVTQTPRYLIKTRGQQVTLSCSPISGHRSVSWYQQTPGQGLQFLFEYFSETQRNKGNFPGRFSGRQFSNSRSEMNVSTLELGDSALYLCASSRTTPGTEAFFGQGTRLTVV.

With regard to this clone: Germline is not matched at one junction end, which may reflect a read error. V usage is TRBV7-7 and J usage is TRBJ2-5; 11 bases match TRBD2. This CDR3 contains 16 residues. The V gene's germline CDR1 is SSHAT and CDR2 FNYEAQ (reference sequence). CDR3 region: CASSLDLAGGSETQYF. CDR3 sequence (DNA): TGTGCTAGCAGCTTAGACCTAGCGGGAGGCTCAGAGACCCAGTACTTC.

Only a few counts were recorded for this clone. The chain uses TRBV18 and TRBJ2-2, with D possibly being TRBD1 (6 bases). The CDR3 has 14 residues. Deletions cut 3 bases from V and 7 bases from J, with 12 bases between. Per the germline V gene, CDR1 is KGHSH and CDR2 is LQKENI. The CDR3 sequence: CASSPGQLIGELFF. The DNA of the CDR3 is TGTGCCAGCTCACCGGGACAACTCATCGGGGAGCTGTTTTTT.

CDR3 residues: CASSITVTYEQYF. The CDR3 DNA reads as TGTGCCAGTAGTATAACAGTAACCTACGAGCAGTACTTC. The genes are TRBV19 and TRBJ2-7; D is undetermined. CDR3 length: 13 residues. Trimming took 2 bases from V and 2 from J, leaving 7 bases between them. CDR1 and CDR2 (germline): LNHDA, SQIVND (reference sequence).

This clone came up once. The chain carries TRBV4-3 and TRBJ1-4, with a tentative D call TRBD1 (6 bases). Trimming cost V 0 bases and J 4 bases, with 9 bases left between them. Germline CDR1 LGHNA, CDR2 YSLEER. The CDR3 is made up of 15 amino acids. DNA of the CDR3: TGCGCCAGCAGCCAAGAAGGCAGGGGTAATGAAAAACTGTTTTTT. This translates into CASSQEGRGNEKLFF.

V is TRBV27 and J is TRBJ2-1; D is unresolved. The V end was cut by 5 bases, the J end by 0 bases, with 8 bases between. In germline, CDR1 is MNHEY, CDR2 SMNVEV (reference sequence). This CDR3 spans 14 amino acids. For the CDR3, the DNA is TGTGCCAGCAGTCAAGCACCCTCCTACAATGAGCAGTTCTTC. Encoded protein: CASSQAPSYNEQFF.

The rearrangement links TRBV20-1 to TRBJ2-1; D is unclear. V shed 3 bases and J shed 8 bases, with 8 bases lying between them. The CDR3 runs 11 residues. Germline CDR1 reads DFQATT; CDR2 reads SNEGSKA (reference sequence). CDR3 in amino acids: CSASIPDEQFF. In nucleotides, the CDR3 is TGCAGTGCTAGTATTCCAGATGAGCAGTTCTTC.

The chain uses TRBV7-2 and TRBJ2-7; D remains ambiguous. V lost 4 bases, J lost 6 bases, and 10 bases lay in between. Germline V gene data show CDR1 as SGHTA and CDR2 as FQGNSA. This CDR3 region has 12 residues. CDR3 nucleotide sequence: TGTGCCAGCAGCTCCTCCCTAGGCGAGCAGTACTTC. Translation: CASSSSLGEQYF. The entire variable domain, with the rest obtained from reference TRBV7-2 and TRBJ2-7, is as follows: GAGVSQSPSNKVTEKGKDVELRCDPISGHTALYWYRQSLGQGLEFLIYFQGNSAPDKSGLPSDRFSAERTGGSVSTLTIQRTQQEDSAVYLCASSSSLGEQYFGPGTRLTVT.

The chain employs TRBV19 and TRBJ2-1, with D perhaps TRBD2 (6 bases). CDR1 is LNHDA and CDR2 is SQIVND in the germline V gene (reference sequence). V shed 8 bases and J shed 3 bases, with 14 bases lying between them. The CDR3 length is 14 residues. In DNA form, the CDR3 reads TGTGCCAGTTCCCGGGGGTTCAGCTACAATGAGCAGTTCTTC. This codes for CASSRGFSYNEQFF.

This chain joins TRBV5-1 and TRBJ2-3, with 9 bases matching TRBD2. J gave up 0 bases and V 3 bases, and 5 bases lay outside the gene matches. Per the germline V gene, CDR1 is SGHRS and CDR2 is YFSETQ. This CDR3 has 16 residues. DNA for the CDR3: TGCGCCAGCAGCTGGGGACTAGCTACTAGCACAGATACGCAGTATTTT. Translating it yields CASSWGLATSTDTQYF.

The chain's CDR3 is CASSLSRTGIAFF. The CDR3 DNA reads as TGTGCCAGCAGCCTATCCCGGACAGGCATCGCTTTCTTT. The chain carries TRBV9 and TRBJ1-1; 7 nucleotides agree with TRBD1. The germline V gene has CDR1 SGDLS and CDR2 YYNGEE. V lost 4 bases to trimming and J lost 11 bases; unmatched junction nucleotides: 11. This CDR3 spans 13 amino acids.

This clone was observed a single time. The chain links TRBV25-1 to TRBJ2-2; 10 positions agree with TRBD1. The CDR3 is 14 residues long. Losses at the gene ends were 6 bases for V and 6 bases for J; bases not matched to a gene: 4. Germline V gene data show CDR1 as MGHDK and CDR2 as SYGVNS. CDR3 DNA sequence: TGTGCCAGCAGGGGACAGGGGTCCCCCGGGGAGCTGTTTTTT. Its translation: CASRGQGSPGELFF. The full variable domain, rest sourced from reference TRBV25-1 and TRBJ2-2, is EADIYQTPRYLVIGTGKKITLECSQTMGHDKMYWYQQDPGMELHLIHYSYGVNSTEKGDLSSESTVSRIRTEHFPLTLESARPSHTSQYLCASRGQGSPGELFFGEGSRLTVL.